This T cell receptor (beta chain) was identified in a study of cytomegalovirus exposure and HLA in healthy donors. Regarding the study as a whole: Later analysis showed TCR association rates varying by HLA locus, highest for DRB1 and lowest for HLA-C.

CDR3 length: 14 amino acids. V was pared by 4 bases and J by 3 bases, with 7 bases of the junction left unmatched. Germline values: CDR1 SGHDT, CDR2 YYEEEE. 13 Jbeta primers and 60 Vbeta primers were used for the PCR. Profiling relied on immunoSEQ multiplex PCR, and the TCRdb table lists in-frame clones only, not all of them. The data contain more than 100,000 clones, roughly 74% of them singletons. Comment on this clone: Its cognate antigen is unknown. Other DNA sequences of this sample code for an identical CDR3.

Sequencing was carried out using PBMCs. The chain uses TRBV5-6 and TRBJ2-7; 7 bases match TRBD1. The clonotype originates from a woman between 50 and 59 years old in good health and CMV-seropositive. In DNA form, the CDR3 reads TGTGCCAGCAGCCAGACAGGGCTTAGCTACGAGCAGTACTTC. This encodes CASSQTGLSYEQYF.